Sequencing of this T cell receptor beta chain was carried out in a study of immune evolution from preneoplasia to lung adenocarcinoma. Trimming cost V 1 base and J 4 bases; bases outside gene matches: 5. Per the germline V gene, CDR1 is SGHNT and CDR2 is YYREEE (reference sequence). The CDR3 covers 15 residues. Each case's diagnosis was confirmed by two pathologists on H&E. Measured with immunoSEQ multiplex PCR; TCRdb has only the in-frame clones, and not every one. The data hold 4,500 to 5,500 clones, with about four fifths observed a single time. This clonotype was sampled from a person between 50 and 69 years old with lung adenocarcinoma. The chain recombines TRBV5-4 with TRBJ2-5, with 9 nucleotides matching TRBD2. The sample consisted of FFPE normal lung tissue adjacent to the tumor. The chain's CDR3 is CASSLSLAGTETQYF. CDR3 in DNA: TGTGCCAGCAGCTTGAGCCTAGCGGGAACAGAGACCCAGTACTTC.